The rows below give T cell receptor beta chains drawn from one sample of a study of CD8+ T cells in alopecia areata. Measured with immunoSEQ multiplex PCR; TCRdb has only the in-frame clones, and not every one. The sample records about 180,000 clones, 51% being singletons. Specimen: CD8+ T cells sorted from blood, collected at roughly week 53, from a patient treated with tofacitinib. The origin of the receptors is a human donor with alopecia areata. CDR3s include the opening cysteine and the closing phenylalanine or tryptophan. D genes are given only for firm matches. A row's size may be missing; if present it is once, few, many or a size class.

size: -; V: TRBV27; J: TRBJ1-5; D: TRBD1; CDR3: CASSLGQGAQPQHF; DNA: TGTGCCAGCAGTCTGGGACAGGGAGCTCAGCCCCAGCATTTT
size: few; V: TRBV7-9; J: TRBJ2-3; D: -; CDR3: CASSLAPDTQYF; DNA: TGTGCCAGCAGCTTAGCCCCAGATACGCAGTATTTT
size: -; V: TRBV18; J: TRBJ1-4; D: -; CDR3: CASSPEATNEKLFF; DNA: TGTGCCAGCTCACCAGAGGCAACTAATGAAAAACTGTTTTTT
size: -; V: TRBV5-1; J: TRBJ1-1; D: -; CDR3: CASSFRPGENTEAFF; DNA: TGCGCCAGCAGCTTCCGACCGGGGGAGAACACTGAAGCTTTCTTT
size: few; V: TRBV25-1; J: TRBJ1-2; D: -; CDR3: CASSEIENDGGYTF; DNA: TGTGCCAGCAGTGAAATCGAAAACGACGGTGGCTACACCTTC
size: -; V: TRBV4-1; J: TRBJ1-4; D: -; CDR3: CASSSTVATNEKLFF; DNA: TGCGCCAGCAGCTCGACCGTTGCAACTAATGAAAAACTGTTTTTT
size: -; V: TRBV5-6; J: TRBJ1-2; D: TRBD1; CDR3: CASSPDRSMRYTF; DNA: TGTGCCAGCAGCCCGGACAGGTCTATGCGCTACACCTTC
size: -; V: TRBV5-1; J: TRBJ1-1; D: -; CDR3: CASSLEIGGEAFF; DNA: TGCGCCAGCAGCTTGGAGATCGGGGGGGAAGCTTTCTTT
size: -; V: TRBV7-6; J: TRBJ2-2; D: TRBD1; CDR3: CASSSSQGATGELFF; DNA: TGTGCCAGCAGCTCTAGCCAGGGGGCCACCGGGGAGCTGTTTTTT
size: few; V: TRBV29-1; J: TRBJ2-7; D: TRBD2; CDR3: CSALAGASSYEQYF; DNA: TGCAGCGCTCTAGCGGGGGCGTCCTCCTACGAGCAGTACTTC
size: few; V: TRBV13; J: TRBJ2-7; D: TRBD2; CDR3: CASSLGLAGTYEQYF; DNA: TGTGCCAGCAGCTTAGGACTAGCGGGAACCTACGAGCAGTACTTC
size: -; V: TRBV4-2; J: TRBJ2-2; D: TRBD1; CDR3: CASSTRTGDTGELFF; DNA: TGTGCCAGCAGCACCCGGACAGGGGACACCGGGGAGCTGTTTTTT
size: -; V: TRBV2; J: TRBJ2-3; D: TRBD2; CDR3: CASSETAGGIQDTQYF; DNA: TGTGCCAGCAGTGAAACGGCGGGGGGTATTCAGGATACGCAGTATTTT
size: few; V: TRBV9; J: TRBJ2-6; D: TRBD2; CDR3: CASSALTSGGSGANVLTF; DNA: TGTGCCAGCAGCGCCCTGACTAGCGGGGGCTCTGGGGCCAACGTCCTGACTTTC
size: -; V: TRBV30; J: TRBJ1-2; D: -; CDR3: CAWSVWGDGGYTF; DNA: TGTGCCTGGAGTGTATGGGGGGATGGTGGCTACACCTTC
size: -; V: TRBV9; J: TRBJ1-2; D: -; CDR3: CASSGGTGAGYGYTF; DNA: TGTGCCAGCAGCGGGGGCACGGGGGCAGGCTATGGCTACACCTTC
size: -; V: TRBV16; J: TRBJ2-7; D: TRBD1; CDR3: CASSPKAGTAYEQYF; DNA: TGTGCCAGCAGCCCAAAAGCCGGGACAGCCTACGAGCAGTACTTC
size: once; V: TRBV11-1; J: TRBJ2-7; D: TRBD1; CDR3: CASSHRDRRYEQYF; DNA: TGTGCCAGCAGCCACCGGGACAGACGCTACGAGCAGTACTTC
size: -; V: TRBV7-3; J: TRBJ1-2; D: -; CDR3: CASSLTLGGGYTF; DNA: TGTGCCAGCAGCTTAACTCTTGGGGGAGGCTACACCTTC
size: -; V: TRBV9; J: TRBJ2-7; D: -; CDR3: CASSAGRLSYEQYF; DNA: TGTGCCAGCAGCGCGGGCAGGCTCTCCTACGAGCAGTACTTC
size: -; V: TRBV10-2; J: TRBJ2-1; D: TRBD2; CDR3: CASSGGSSYNEQFF; DNA: TGCGCCAGCTCGGGGGGGAGCTCCTACAATGAGCAGTTCTTC
size: -; V: TRBV7-9; J: TRBJ2-7; D: -; CDR3: CASSPVFGGRNEQYF; DNA: TGTGCCAGCAGCCCTGTCTTTGGGGGGCGGAACGAGCAGTACTTC
size: -; V: TRBV11-2; J: TRBJ1-1; D: -; CDR3: CASSLFSGIGDTEAFF; DNA: TGTGCCAGCAGCTTGTTCTCCGGGATCGGGGACACTGAAGCTTTCTTT
size: few; V: TRBV18; J: TRBJ2-2; D: TRBD2; CDR3: CASSPGTSGPGELFF; DNA: TGTGCCAGCTCACCAGGGACTAGCGGACCGGGGGAGCTGTTTTTT
size: -; V: TRBV5-6; J: TRBJ2-7; D: -; CDR3: CASSLQTDRYF; DNA: TGTGCCAGCAGCCTACAGACTGACAGATACTTC
size: -; V: TRBV7-9; J: TRBJ2-1; D: TRBD2; CDR3: CASRPGTSGGRYYNEQFF; DNA: TGTGCCAGCAGGCCCGGGACTAGCGGGGGCCGGTACTACAATGAGCAGTTCTTC
size: -; V: TRBV27; J: TRBJ2-7; D: -; CDR3: CASSPSIGGIGYEQYF; DNA: TGTGCCAGCAGTCCAAGTATAGGGGGTATAGGATACGAGCAGTACTTC
size: -; V: TRBV15; J: TRBJ2-5; D: TRBD1; CDR3: CATSSNRDRAQETQYF; DNA: TGTGCCACCAGCAGTAACCGGGACAGGGCTCAAGAGACCCAGTACTTC
size: few; V: TRBV19; J: TRBJ2-5; D: TRBD1; CDR3: CASSDDREETQYF; DNA: TGTGCCAGTAGTGACGACAGGGAAGAGACCCAGTACTTC
size: -; V: TRBV11-2; J: TRBJ2-6; D: -; CDR3: CASSPLTGDGANVLTF; DNA: TGTGCCAGCAGCCCACTCACGGGGGATGGGGCCAACGTCCTGACTTTC
size: -; V: TRBV30; J: TRBJ1-2; D: TRBD1; CDR3: CAWRDRGNYGYTF; DNA: TGTGCCTGGAGGGACAGGGGGAACTATGGCTACACCTTC
size: few; V: TRBV2; J: TRBJ1-4; D: -; CDR3: CASSSVGTRLGEKLFF; DNA: TGTGCCAGCAGTTCTGTGGGGACTCGGCTGGGAGAAAAACTGTTTTTT
size: -; V: TRBV27; J: TRBJ2-7; D: -; CDR3: CASSPQRGSDNEQYF; DNA: TGTGCCAGCAGCCCCCAGAGAGGGAGCGATAACGAGCAGTACTTC
size: -; V: TRBV4-3; J: TRBJ2-4; D: TRBD2; CDR3: CASSQRGGDIQYF; DNA: TGCGCCAGCAGCCAGCGGGGGGGGGACATTCAGTACTTC
size: -; V: TRBV11-3; J: TRBJ2-2; D: TRBD1; CDR3: CASSLAPGTGPATGELFF; DNA: TGTGCCAGCAGCTTAGCTCCCGGGACAGGCCCCGCCACCGGGGAGCTGTTTTTT
size: -; V: TRBV27; J: TRBJ2-1; D: TRBD1; CDR3: CASSPGTGGINEQFF; DNA: TGTGCCAGCAGCCCCGGGACAGGGGGCATCAATGAGCAGTTCTTC
size: -; V: TRBV4-1; J: TRBJ2-7; D: -; CDR3: CASSQEEGSAYEQYF; DNA: TGCGCCAGCAGCCAAGAGGAGGGTTCAGCCTACGAGCAGTACTTC
size: -; V: TRBV30; J: TRBJ1-5; D: -; CDR3: CAWSMDPPQPQHF; DNA: TGTGCCTGGAGTATGGACCCCCCTCAGCCCCAGCATTTT
size: -; V: TRBV14; J: TRBJ2-7; D: -; CDR3: CASSYSGPLGEQYF; DNA: TGTGCCAGCAGCTACTCGGGACCCCTGGGGGAGCAGTACTTC
size: few; V: TRBV15; J: TRBJ2-6; D: -; CDR3: CATGPGANVLTF; DNA: TGTGCCACCGGGCCTGGGGCCAACGTCCTGACTTTC
size: few; V: TRBV5-6; J: TRBJ1-1; D: TRBD1; CDR3: CASSLATGGRTEAFF; DNA: TGTGCCAGCAGCTTGGCGACAGGGGGCCGAACTGAAGCTTTCTTT
size: few; V: TRBV9; J: TRBJ2-7; D: TRBD1; CDR3: CASSVGQGSEQYF; DNA: TGTGCCAGCAGCGTGGGACAGGGGAGCGAGCAGTACTTC
size: once; V: TRBV10-3; J: TRBJ1-2; D: -; CDR3: CAIRGGDYGYTF; DNA: TGTGCCATCAGAGGGGGAGACTATGGCTACACCTTC
size: -; V: TRBV27; J: TRBJ2-1; D: TRBD1; CDR3: CASSPLTAARGREQFF; DNA: TGTGCCAGCAGTCCTCTAACCGCGGCCAGGGGGCGTGAGCAGTTCTTC
size: -; V: TRBV29-1; J: TRBJ2-5; D: -; CDR3: CSVEITNQRQETQYF; DNA: TGCAGCGTTGAAATCACAAATCAACGACAAGAGACCCAGTACTTC
size: few; V: TRBV30; J: TRBJ2-1; D: -; CDR3: CAWSVASDEQFF; DNA: TGTGCCTGGAGTGTAGCTAGCGATGAGCAGTTCTTC
size: -; V: TRBV6-5; J: TRBJ2-5; D: TRBD1; CDR3: CASSSTGLGETQYF; DNA: TGTGCCAGCAGCTCGACAGGGTTGGGAGAGACCCAGTACTTC
size: few; V: TRBV2; J: TRBJ1-5; D: -; CDR3: CASSRGVGELGNQPQHF; DNA: TGTGCCAGCAGTCGTGGAGTGGGGGAATTGGGCAATCAGCCCCAGCATTTT
size: -; V: TRBV10-3; J: TRBJ2-1; D: -; CDR3: CAISERGGYNEQFF; DNA: TGTGCCATCAGTGAGAGGGGGGGATACAATGAGCAGTTCTTC
size: -; V: TRBV9; J: TRBJ1-2; D: -; CDR3: CASSVDLQGGYTF; DNA: TGTGCCAGCAGCGTAGACCTCCAGGGCGGCTACACCTTC
size: few; V: TRBV5-1; J: TRBJ1-5; D: TRBD1; CDR3: CASSPDRESQPQHF; DNA: TGCGCCAGCAGCCCGGACAGGGAAAGTCAGCCCCAGCATTTT